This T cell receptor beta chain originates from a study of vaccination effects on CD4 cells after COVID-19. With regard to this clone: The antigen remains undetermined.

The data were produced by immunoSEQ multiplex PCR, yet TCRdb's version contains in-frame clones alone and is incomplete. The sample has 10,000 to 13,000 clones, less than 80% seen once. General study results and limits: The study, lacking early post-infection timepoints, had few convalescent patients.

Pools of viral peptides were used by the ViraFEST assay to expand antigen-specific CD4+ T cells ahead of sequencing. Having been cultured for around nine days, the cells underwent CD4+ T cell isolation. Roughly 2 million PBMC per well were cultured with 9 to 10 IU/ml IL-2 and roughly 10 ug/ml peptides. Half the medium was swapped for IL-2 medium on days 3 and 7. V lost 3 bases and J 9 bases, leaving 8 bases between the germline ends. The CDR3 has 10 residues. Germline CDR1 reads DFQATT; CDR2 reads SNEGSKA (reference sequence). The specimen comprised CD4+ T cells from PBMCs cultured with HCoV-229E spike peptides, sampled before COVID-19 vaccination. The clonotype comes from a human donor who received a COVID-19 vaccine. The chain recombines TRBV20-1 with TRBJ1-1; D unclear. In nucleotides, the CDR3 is TGCAGTGCTAGCCGGAGAAAAGCTTTCTTT. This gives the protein CSASRRKAFF.